The 9 T cell receptor beta chains in this list originate from one sample, sequenced in a study of T-cell reconstitution after alpha-beta-depleted transplantation in children. Unique molecular identifiers were incorporated during preparation of the TCRbeta library. TCRdb passed the PCR reads through MiXCR, listing each CDR3 protein once. The data show around 370,000 distinct CDR3 sequences, around 10% seen once. Here the sequenced sample was PBMCs from the stem cell graft donor, taken from the stem cell graft. These TCRs come from a human donor who donated a stem cell graft to a child with acute lymphoblastic leukemia.

This clonotype was detected many times. The rearrangement links TRBV7-8 to TRBJ2-1, with D possibly matching TRBD1 (6 bases). V lost 5 bases and J lost 3, with 14 bases in between. CDR1 is SGHVS and CDR2 is FQNEAQ in the germline V gene. The CDR3 length is 15 residues. The DNA for the CDR3 is TGTGCCAGCAGCCCAGGGGCGCGGCTCTACAATGAGCAGTTCTTC. Translating gives CASSPGARLYNEQFF.

This clonotype was seen repeatedly, ten times or more. The chain couples TRBV20-1 to TRBJ2-3; D is tentatively TRBD1 or TRBD2 (6 bases each). V dropped 4 bases and J dropped 2 bases, with 13 bases sitting between them. Germline-derived CDR1 and CDR2 are DFQATT and SNEGSKA (reference sequence). The CDR3 totals 14 residues. CDR3 protein: CSAKTQGLTDTQYF. The CDR3 DNA follows: TGCAGTGCTAAAACACAGGGACTCACAGATACGCAGTATTTT.

This chain uses TRBV12-3 or TRBV12-4 with TRBJ2-5; either TRBD1 or TRBD2 may fit D (6 bases each). CDR3 length: 13 amino acids. V was clipped by 6 bases and J by 5 bases, with 13 bases between them. CDR3 in DNA: TGTGCCAGCAGGGAGGGGGGCCGGGAGACCCAGTACTTC. As protein: CASREGGRETQYF.

This clonotype was observed many times. The chain has TRBV7-9 and TRBJ2-7, with unresolved D. The germline CDR1 and CDR2 sequences are SEHNR and FQNEAQ (reference sequence). The CDR3 sequence is 13 residues long. With 4 bases removed from V and 0 bases from J, the gap between germline ends came to 7 bases. CDR3 loop: CASSWGISYEQYF. The CDR3 bases are TGTGCCAGCAGCTGGGGTATCTCCTACGAGCAGTACTTC.

This clonotype was seen many times. The V call is TRBV7-2, the J call TRBJ2-3, with a weak D call TRBD2 (6 bases). V dropped 5 bases and J dropped 5 bases, with 17 bases sitting between them. Per germline, CDR1 SGHTA and CDR2 FQGNSA. This CDR3 region has 15 residues. The CDR3 nucleotides are TGTGCCAGCAGCCGAACGTCGGCTAGCGTAGATACGCAGTATTTT. As protein: CASSRTSASVDTQYF.

This clonotype was seen many times. This rearrangement joins TRBV2 to TRBJ1-1, with D tentatively TRBD1 (5 bases). The V and J ends lost 8 bases and 2 bases respectively, with 9 bases between them. CDR1 and CDR2 from the germline V gene are SNHLY and FYNNEI. This CDR3 region has 12 residues. The CDR3 protein is CASGRENTEAFF. The DNA for the CDR3 is TGTGCCAGCGGCAGGGAAAACACTGAAGCTTTCTTT.

This CDR3 is CASSLDRGQRTDTQYF. Written as DNA, the CDR3 is TGCGCCAGCAGTCTCGATCGGGGACAACGCACAGATACGCAGTATTTT. The chain joins TRBV5-1 to TRBJ2-3; D may be TRBD1 (6 bases). Trimming left V 5 bases short and J 1 base short, with 17 bases between. The CDR3 spans 16 residues. CDR1 and CDR2 from the germline V gene are SGHRS and YFSETQ.

The chain employs TRBV4-2 and TRBJ1-2; D unclear. Germline V gene lookup returns CDR1 LGHNA and CDR2 YNFKEQ. V was shortened by 0 bases and J by 7 bases, with 9 bases between the two germline ends. This CDR3 contains 13 residues. CDR3 amino acids: CASSQDKWLGYTF. Here the CDR3 DNA reads TGTGCCAGCAGCCAAGATAAATGGCTTGGCTACACCTTC.

This clonotype showed up many times. This chain uses TRBV5-1 with TRBJ1-2; no clear D gene. This CDR3 comprises 14 residues. Trimming stripped 4 bases from V and 0 bases from J, with 10 bases between. The germline V gene encodes CDR1 SGHRS and CDR2 YFSETQ. CDR3 bases: TGCGCCAGCAGCCCAGATACAGCTAACTATGGCTACACCTTC. Translating it yields CASSPDTANYGYTF.